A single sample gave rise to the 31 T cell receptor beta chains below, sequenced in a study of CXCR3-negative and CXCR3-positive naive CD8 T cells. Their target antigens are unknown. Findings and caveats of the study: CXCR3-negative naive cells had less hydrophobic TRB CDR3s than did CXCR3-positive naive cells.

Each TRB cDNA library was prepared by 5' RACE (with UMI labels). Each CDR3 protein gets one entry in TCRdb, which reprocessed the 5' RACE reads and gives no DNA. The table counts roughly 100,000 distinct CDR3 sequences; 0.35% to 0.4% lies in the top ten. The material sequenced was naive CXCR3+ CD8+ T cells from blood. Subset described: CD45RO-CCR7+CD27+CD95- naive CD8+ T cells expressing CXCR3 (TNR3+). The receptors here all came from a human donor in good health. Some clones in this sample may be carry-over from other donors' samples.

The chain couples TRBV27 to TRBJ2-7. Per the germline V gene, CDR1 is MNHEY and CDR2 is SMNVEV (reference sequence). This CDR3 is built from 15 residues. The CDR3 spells CASSLGPTGFYEQYF.

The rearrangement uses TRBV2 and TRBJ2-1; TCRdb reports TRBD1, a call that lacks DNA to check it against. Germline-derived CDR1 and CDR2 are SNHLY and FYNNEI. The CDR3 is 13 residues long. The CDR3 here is CASSSGPRPEQFF.

The CDR3 loop reads CASRRRPAGVGSETQYF. The V and J genes are TRBV6-5 and TRBJ2-5; TCRdb lists TRBD2, though no DNA is available to test this call. This CDR3 has 17 amino acids. Per the germline V gene, CDR1 is MNHEY and CDR2 is SVGAGI.

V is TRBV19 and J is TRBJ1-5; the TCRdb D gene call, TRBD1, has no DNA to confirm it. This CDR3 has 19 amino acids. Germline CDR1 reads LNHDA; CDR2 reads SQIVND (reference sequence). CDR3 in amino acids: CASSILPTRTGVGNQPQHF.

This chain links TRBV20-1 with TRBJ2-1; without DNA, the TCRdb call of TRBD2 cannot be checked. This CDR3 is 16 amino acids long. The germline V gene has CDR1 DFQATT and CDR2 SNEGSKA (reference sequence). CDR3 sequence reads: CSARAPGGNIYNEQFF.

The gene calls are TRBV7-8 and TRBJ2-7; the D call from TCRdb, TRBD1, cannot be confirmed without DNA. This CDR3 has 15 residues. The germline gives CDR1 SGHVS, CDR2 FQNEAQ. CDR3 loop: CASSQRDRGLYEQYF.

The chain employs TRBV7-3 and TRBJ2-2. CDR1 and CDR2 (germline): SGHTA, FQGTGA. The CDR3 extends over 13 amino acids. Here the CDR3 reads CASSFLGGGELFF.

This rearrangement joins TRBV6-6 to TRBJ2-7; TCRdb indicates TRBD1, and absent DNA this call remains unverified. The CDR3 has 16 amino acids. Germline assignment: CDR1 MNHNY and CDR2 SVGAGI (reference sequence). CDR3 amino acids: CASSRTAETGGPEQYF.

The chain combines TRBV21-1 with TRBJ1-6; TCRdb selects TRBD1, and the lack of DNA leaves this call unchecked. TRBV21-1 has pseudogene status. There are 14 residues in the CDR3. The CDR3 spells CASTSKDRDRALHF.

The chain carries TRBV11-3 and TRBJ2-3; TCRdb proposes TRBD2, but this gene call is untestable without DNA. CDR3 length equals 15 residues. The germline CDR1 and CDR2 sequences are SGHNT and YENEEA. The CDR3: CASSSQAGNTDTQYF. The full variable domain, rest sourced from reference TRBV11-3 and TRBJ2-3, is EAGVVQSPRYKIIEKKQPVAFWCNPISGHNTLYWYLQNLGQGPELLIRYENEEAVDDSQLPKDRFSAERLKGVDSTLKIQPAELGDSAVYLCASSSQAGNTDTQYFGPGTRLTVL.

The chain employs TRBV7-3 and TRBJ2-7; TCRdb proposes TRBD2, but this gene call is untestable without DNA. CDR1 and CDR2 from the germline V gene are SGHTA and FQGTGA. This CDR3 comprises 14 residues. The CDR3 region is CASSSLGGGDEQYF.

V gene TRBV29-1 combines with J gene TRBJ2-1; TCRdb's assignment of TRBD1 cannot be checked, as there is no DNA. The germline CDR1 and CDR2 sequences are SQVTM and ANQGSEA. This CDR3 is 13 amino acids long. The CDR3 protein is CSSGGEPYNEQFF.

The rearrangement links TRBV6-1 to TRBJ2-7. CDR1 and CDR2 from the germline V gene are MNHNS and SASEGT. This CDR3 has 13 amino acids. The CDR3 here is CAGKAESSYEQYF.

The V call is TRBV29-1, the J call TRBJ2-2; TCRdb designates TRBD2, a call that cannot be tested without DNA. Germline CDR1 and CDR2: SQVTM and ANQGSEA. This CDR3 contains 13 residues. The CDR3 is CSVLAGNTGELFF.

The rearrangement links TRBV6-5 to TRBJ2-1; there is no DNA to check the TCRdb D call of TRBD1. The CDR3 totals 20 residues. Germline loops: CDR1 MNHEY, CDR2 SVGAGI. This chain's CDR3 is CASSYSPRRKAGEAVNEQFF.

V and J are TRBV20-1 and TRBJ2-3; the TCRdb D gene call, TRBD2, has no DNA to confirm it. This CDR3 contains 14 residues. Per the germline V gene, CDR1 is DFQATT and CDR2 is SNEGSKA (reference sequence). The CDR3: CSGDNGGAGDTQYF.

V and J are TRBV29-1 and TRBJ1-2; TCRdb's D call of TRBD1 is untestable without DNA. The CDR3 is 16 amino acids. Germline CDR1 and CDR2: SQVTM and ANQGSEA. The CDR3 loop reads CSVADYGADPNYGYTF.

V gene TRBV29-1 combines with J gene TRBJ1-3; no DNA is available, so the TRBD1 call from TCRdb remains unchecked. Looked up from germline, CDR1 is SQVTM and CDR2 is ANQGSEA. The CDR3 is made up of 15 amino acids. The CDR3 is CSVDELGGEGNTIYF.

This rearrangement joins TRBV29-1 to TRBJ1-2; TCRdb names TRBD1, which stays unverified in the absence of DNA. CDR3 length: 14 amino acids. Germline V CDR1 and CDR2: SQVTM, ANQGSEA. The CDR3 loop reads CSVPLGAGGYGYTF.

Here the CDR3 reads CASSYPDYATTQETQYF. The chain combines TRBV6-6 with TRBJ2-5; TCRdb proposes TRBD2, but this gene call is untestable without DNA. This CDR3 spans 17 amino acids. Looked up from germline, CDR1 is MNHNY and CDR2 is SVGAGI (reference sequence).

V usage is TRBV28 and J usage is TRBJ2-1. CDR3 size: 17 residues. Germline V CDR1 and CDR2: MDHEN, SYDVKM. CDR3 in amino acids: CASSAQTVFSSYNEQFF.

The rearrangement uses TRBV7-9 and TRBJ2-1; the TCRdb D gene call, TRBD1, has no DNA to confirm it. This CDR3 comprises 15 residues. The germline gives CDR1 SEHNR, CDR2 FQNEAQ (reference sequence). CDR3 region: CASSITGTRSGEQFF.

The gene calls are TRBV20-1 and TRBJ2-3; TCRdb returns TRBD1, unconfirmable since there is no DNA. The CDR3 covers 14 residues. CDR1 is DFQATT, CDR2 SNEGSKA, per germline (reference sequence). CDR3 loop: CSARVRGDTDTQYF.

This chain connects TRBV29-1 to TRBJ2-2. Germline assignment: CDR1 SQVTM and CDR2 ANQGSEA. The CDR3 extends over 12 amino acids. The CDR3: CSVVGLPGELFF.

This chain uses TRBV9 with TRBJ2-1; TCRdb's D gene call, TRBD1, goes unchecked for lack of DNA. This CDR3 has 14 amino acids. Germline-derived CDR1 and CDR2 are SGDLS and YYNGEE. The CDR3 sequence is CASSTDRIYNEQFF.

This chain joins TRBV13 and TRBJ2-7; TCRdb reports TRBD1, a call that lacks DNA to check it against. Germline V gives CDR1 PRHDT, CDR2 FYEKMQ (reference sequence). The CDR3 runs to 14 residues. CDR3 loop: CASSATGGINEQYF.

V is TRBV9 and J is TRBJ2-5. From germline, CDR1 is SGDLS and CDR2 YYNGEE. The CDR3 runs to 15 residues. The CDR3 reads CASSVSLAYQETQYF.

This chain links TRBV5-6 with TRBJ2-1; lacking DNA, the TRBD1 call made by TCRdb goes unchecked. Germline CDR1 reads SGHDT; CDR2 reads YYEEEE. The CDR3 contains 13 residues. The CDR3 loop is CASSLVRGDEQFF.

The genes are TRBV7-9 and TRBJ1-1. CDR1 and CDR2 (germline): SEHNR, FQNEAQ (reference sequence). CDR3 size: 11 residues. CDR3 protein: CASSSPDEAFF.

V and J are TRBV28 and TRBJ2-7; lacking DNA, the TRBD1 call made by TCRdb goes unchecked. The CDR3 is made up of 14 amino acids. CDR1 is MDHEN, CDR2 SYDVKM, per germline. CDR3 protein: CASSHGDTIYEQYF.

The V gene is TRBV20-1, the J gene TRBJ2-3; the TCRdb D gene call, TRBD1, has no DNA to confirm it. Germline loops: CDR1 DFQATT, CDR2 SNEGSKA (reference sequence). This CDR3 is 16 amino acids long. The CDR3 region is CSATPFEKGDADTQYF.